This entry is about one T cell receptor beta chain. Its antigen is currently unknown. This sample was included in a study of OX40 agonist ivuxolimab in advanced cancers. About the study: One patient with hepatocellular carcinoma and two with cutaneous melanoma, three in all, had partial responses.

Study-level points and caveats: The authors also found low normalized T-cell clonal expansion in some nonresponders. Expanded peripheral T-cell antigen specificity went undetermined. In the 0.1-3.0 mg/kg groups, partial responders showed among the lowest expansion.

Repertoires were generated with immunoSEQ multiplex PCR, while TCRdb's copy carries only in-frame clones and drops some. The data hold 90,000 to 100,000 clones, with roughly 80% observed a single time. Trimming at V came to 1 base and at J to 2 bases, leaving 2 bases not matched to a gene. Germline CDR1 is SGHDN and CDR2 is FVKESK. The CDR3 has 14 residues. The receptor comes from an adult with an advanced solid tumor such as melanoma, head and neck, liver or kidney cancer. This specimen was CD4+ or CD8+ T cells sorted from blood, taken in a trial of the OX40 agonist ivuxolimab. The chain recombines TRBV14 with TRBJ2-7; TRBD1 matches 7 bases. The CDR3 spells CASSQGDRAYEQYF. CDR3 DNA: TGTGCCAGCAGCCAAGGAGACAGGGCCTACGAGCAGTACTTC.